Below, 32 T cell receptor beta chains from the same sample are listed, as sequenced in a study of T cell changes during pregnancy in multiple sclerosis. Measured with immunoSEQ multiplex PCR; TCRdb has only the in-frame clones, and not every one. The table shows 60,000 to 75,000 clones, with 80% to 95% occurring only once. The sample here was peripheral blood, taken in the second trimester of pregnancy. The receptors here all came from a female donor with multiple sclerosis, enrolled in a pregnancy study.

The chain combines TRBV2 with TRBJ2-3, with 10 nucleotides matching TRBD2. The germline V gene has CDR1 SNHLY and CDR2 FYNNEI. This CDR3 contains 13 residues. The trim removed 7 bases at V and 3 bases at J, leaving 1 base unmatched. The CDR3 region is CASTSGSTDTQYF. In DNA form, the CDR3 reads TGTGCCAGCACTAGCGGGAGTACAGATACGCAGTATTTT.

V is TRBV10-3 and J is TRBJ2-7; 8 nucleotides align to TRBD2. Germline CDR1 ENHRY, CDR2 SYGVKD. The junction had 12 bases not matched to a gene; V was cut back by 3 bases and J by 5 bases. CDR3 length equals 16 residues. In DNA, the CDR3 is TGTGCCATCAGTGACCCTAGCGGGTATCCTACACACGAGCAGTACTTC. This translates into CAISDPSGYPTHEQYF.

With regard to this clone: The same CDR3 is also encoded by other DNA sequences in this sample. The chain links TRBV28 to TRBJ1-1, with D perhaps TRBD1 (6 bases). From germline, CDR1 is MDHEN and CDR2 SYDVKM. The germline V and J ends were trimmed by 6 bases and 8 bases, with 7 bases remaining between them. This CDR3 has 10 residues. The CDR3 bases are TGTGCCAGCAGGGACAGAGAAGCTTTCTTT. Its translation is CASRDREAFF.

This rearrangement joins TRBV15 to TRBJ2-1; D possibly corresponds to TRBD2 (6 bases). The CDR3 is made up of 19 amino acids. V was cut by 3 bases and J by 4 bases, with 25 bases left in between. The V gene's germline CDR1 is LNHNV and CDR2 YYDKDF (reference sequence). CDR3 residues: CATSSVWARDFGGYNEQFF. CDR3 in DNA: TGTGCCACCAGCAGCGTATGGGCCCGGGACTTTGGGGGGTACAATGAGCAGTTCTTC.

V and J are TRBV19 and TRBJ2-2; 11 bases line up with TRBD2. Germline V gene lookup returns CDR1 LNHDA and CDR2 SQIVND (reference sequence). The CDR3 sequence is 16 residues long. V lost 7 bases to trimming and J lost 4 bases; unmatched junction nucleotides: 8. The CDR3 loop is CASKELAGAGTGELFF. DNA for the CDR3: TGTGCCAGTAAGGAACTAGCGGGAGCCGGCACCGGGGAGCTGTTTTTT.

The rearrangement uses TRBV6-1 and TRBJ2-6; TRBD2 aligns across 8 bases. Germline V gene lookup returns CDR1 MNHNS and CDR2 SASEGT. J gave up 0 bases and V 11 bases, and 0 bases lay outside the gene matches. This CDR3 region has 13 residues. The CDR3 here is CAAGGSGANVLTF. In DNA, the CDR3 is TGTGCCGCGGGGGGCTCTGGGGCCAACGTCCTGACTTTC.

In nucleotides, the CDR3 is TGCGCCAGCAGCCAAGTTGGGCAAAAGAACACTGAAGCTTTCTTT. Translation: CASSQVGQKNTEAFF. The chain employs TRBV4-1 and TRBJ1-1; no reliable D call. The CDR3 loop spans 15 amino acids. Per germline, CDR1 MGHRA and CDR2 YSYEKL. Trimming removed 1 base at V and 1 base at J, with 10 bases between.

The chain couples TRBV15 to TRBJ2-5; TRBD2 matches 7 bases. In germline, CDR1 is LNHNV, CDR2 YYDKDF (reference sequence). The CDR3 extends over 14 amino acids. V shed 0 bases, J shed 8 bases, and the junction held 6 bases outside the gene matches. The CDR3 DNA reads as TGTGCCACCAGCAGAGAGCGGGGGACGGGAACCCAGTACTTC. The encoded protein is CATSRERGTGTQYF.

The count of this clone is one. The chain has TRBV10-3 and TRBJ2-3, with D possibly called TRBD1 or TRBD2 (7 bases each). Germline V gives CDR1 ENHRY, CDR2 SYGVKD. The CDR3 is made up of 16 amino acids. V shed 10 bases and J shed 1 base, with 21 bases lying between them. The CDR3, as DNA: TGTGCCAGCAGGGGGGAGGGGAGCGTGGGCACAGATACGCAGTATTTT. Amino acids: CASRGEGSVGTDTQYF.

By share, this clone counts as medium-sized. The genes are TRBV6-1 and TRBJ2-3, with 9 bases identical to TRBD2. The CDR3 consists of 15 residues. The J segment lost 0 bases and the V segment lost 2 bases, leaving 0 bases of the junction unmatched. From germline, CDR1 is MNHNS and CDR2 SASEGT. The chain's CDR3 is CASSELAGSTDTQYF. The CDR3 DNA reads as TGTGCCAGCAGTGAACTAGCGGGAAGCACAGATACGCAGTATTTT.

The CDR3 sequence is CASSEGESYNEQFF. The CDR3 DNA reads as TGTGCCAGCAGCGAAGGAGAGAGCTACAATGAGCAGTTCTTC. V is TRBV5-8 and J is TRBJ2-1; D is unclear. CDR3 length equals 14 residues. V lost 4 bases and J lost 3, with 11 bases in between. The germline gives CDR1 SGHTS, CDR2 YDEGEE. Variable domain in full (rest from reference TRBV5-8 and TRBJ2-1): EAGVTQSPTHLIKTRGQQATLRCSPISGHTSVYWYQQALGLGLQFLLWYDEGEERNRGNFPPRFSGRQFPNYSSELNVNALELEDSALYLCASSEGESYNEQFFGPGTRLTVL.

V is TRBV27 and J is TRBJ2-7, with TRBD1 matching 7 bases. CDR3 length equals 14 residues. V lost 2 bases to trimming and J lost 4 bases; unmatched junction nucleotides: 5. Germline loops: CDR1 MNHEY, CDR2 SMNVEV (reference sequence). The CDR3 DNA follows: TGTGCCAGCAGTTTAACAGGGGCTCGGTACGAGCAGTACTTC. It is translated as CASSLTGARYEQYF.

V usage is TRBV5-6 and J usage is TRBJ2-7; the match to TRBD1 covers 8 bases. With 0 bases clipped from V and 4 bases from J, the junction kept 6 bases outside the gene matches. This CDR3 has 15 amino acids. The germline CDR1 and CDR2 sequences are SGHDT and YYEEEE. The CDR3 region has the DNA TGTGCCAGCAGCTTGGCGACAGGGGTGGGTTACGAGCAGTACTTC. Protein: CASSLATGVGYEQYF. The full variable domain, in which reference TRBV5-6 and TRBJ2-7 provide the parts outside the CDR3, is DAGVTQSPTHLIKTRGQQVTLRCSPKSGHDTVSWYQQALGQGPQFIFQYYEEEERQRGNFPDRFSGHQFPNYSSELNVNALLLGDSALYLCASSLATGVGYEQYFGPGTRLTVT.

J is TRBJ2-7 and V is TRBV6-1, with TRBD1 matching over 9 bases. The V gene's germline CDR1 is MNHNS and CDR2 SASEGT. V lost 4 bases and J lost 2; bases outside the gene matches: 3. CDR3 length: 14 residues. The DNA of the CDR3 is TGTGCCAGCAGTGTAAACAGGGGGCCCTACGAGCAGTACTTC. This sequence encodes CASSVNRGPYEQYF.

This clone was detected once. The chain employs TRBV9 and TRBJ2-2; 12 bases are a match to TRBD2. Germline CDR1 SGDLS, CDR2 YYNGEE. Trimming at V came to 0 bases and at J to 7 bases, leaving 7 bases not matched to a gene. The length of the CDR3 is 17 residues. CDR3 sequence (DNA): TGTGCCAGCAGCGTAGCCCTAGCGGGGGGGAATAACGGGGAGCTGTTTTTT. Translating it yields CASSVALAGGNNGELFF.

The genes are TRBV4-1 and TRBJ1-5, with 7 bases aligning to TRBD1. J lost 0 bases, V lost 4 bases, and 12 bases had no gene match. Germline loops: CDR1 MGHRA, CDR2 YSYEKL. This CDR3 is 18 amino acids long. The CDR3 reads CASSPDRGQADSNQPQHF. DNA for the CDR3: TGCGCCAGCAGCCCCGACCGAGGACAGGCCGATAGCAATCAGCCCCAGCATTTT.

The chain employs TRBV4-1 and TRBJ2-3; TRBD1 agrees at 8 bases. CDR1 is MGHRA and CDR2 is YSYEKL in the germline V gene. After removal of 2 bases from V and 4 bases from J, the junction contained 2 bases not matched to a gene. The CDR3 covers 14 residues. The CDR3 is CASSQWTGSDTQYF. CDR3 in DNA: TGCGCCAGCAGCCAATGGACAGGGTCAGATACGCAGTATTTT.

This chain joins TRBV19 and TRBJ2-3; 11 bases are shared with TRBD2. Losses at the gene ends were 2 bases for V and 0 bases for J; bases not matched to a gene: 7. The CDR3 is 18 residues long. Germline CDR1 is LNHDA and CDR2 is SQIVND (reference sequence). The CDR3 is CASSITSGSTLSTDTQYF. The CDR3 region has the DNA TGTGCCAGTAGTATAACTAGCGGGAGTACCCTTAGCACAGATACGCAGTATTTT.

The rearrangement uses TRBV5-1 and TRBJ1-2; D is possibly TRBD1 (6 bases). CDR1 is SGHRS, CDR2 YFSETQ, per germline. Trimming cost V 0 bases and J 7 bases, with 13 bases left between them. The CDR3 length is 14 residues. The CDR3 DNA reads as TGCGCCAGCAGCTTGGACCGGGGGGCCGTTGGCTACACCTTC. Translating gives CASSLDRGAVGYTF.

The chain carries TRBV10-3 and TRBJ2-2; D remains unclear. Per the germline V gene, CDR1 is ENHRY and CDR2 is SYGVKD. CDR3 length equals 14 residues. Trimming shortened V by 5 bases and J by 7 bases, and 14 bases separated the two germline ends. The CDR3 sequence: CAISSNGNGGELFF. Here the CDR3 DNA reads TGTGCCATCAGTTCAAACGGTAACGGCGGGGAGCTGTTTTTT.

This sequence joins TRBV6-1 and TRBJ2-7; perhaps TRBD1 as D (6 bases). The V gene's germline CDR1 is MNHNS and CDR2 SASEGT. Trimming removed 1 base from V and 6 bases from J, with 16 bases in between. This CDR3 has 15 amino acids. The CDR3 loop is CASSEGTAIQGEQYF. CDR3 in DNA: TGTGCCAGCAGTGAAGGGACAGCTATCCAGGGCGAGCAGTACTTC.

This CDR3 is CASSAGQGSEKLFF. In DNA, the CDR3 is TGTGCCAGCAGTGCGGGACAGGGGAGTGAAAAACTGTTTTTT. This chain connects TRBV6-1 to TRBJ1-4; TRBD1 matches at 10 bases. The germline V gene has CDR1 MNHNS and CDR2 SASEGT. The CDR3 length is 14 residues. The V and J ends lost 4 bases and 7 bases, in that order; junction bases with no gene match: 3.

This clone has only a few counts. The CDR3 DNA reads as TGTGCCAGCAGCTTAAGGGGGACTGAAGCTTTCTTT. It codes for CASSLRGTEAFF. V and J are TRBV7-8 and TRBJ1-1, with D tentatively TRBD1 (6 bases). This CDR3 contains 12 residues. Germline V lookup: CDR1 SGHVS, CDR2 FQNEAQ. Trimming removed 2 bases from V and 5 bases from J, with 6 bases in between.

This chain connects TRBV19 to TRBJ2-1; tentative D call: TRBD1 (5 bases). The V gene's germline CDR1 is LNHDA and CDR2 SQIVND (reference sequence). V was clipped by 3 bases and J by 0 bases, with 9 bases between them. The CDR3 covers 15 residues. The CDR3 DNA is TGTGCCAGTAGTATCGACAGTAGCTCCTACAATGAGCAGTTCTTC. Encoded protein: CASSIDSSSYNEQFF.

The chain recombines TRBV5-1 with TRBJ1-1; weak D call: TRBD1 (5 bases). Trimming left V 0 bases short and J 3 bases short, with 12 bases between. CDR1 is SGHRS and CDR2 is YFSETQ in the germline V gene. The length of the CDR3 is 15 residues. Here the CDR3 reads CASSLDQGLDTEAFF. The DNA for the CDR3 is TGCGCCAGCAGCTTGGATCAGGGCTTGGACACTGAAGCTTTCTTT.

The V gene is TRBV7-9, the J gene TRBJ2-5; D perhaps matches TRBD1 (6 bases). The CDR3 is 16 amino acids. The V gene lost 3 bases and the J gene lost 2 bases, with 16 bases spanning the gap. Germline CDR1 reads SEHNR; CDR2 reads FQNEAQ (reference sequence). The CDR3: CASSLGQGRGQETQYF. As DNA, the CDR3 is TGTGCCAGCAGCTTGGGGCAGGGTAGGGGGCAAGAGACCCAGTACTTC.

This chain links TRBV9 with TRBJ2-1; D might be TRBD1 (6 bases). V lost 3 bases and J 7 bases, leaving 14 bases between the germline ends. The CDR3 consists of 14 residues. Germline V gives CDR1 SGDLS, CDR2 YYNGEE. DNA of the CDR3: TGTGCCAGCAGCGCCTCCCAGAGGGGGAATGAGCAGTTCTTC. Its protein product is CASSASQRGNEQFF.

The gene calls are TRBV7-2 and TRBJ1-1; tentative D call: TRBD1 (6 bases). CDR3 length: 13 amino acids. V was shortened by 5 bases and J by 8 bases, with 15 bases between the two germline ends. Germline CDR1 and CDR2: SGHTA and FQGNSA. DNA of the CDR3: TGTGCCAGCAGCATCGGACAGCGGAGAGAAGCTTTCTTT. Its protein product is CASSIGQRREAFF.

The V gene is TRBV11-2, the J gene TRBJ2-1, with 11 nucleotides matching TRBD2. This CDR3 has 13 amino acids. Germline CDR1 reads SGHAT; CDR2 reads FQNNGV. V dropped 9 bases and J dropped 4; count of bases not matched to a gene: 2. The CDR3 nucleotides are TGTGCCAGTGGGACTAGCGGTTACAATGAGCAGTTCTTC. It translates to CASGTSGYNEQFF.

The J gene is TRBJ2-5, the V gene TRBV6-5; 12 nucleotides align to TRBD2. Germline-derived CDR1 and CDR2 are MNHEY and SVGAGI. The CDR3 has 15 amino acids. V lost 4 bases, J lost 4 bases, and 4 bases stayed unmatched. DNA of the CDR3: TGTGCCAGCAGTTCCGGACTAGCGGGAACAGAGACCCAGTACTTC. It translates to CASSSGLAGTETQYF.

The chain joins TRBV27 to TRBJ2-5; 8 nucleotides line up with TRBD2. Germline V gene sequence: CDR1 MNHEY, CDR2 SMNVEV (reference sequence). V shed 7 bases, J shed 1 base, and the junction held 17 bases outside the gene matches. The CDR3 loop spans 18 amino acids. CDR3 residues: CASKREVSAGGTQETQYF. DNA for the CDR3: TGTGCCAGCAAGCGCGAGGTCAGTGCGGGGGGCACCCAAGAGACCCAGTACTTC.

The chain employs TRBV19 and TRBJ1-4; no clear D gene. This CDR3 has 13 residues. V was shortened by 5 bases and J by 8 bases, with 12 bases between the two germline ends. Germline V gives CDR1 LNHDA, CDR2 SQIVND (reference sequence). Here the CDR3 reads CASSRSGREKLFF. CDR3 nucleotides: TGTGCCAGTAGTCGGTCGGGGAGGGAAAAACTGTTTTTT.